These 13 T cell receptor beta chains came from one sample sequenced in a study of T cells after yellow fever vaccination. Each CDR3 protein gets one entry after TCRdb re-called the 5' RACE reads with MiXCR. The sample has 500,000 to 650,000 distinct CDR3 sequences; around 17% are singletons. The specimen comprised PBMCs, sampled 5 to 6 days after the first yellow fever vaccination. Every receptor here comes from a man aged 18 to 29 who received the YFV17D yellow fever vaccine.

This clonotype came up a few times. The DNA of the CDR3 is TGTGCCAGCAGTTGGGGACAGAGGGATCAGCCCCAGCATTTT. Translated: CASSWGQRDQPQHF. The chain is built from TRBV6-5 and TRBJ1-5; TRBD1 matches 7 bases. This CDR3 region has 14 residues. V gave up 4 bases and J gave up 5 bases; unmatched junction bases: 5. Looked up from germline, CDR1 is MNHEY and CDR2 is SVGAGI.

The chain is built from TRBV4-3 and TRBJ1-2; D gene unclear. Germline CDR1 reads LGHNA; CDR2 reads YSLEER. This CDR3 region has 13 residues. V lost 3 bases, J lost 8 bases, and 13 bases lay in between. CDR3 region: CASSQSVERGYTF. Written as DNA, the CDR3 is TGCGCCAGCAGCCAGTCAGTTGAAAGGGGCTACACCTTC.

This clonotype was observed a few times. V and J are TRBV10-3 and TRBJ2-3, with TRBD2 identical over 9 bases. V lost 6 bases, J lost 1 base, and 5 bases stayed unmatched. From germline, CDR1 is ENHRY and CDR2 SYGVKD. The CDR3 is made up of 15 amino acids. The chain's CDR3 is CAISSSGARTDTQYF. In DNA form, the CDR3 reads TGTGCCATCAGCTCTAGCGGGGCTCGCACAGATACGCAGTATTTT.

This clonotype occurred a few times. The V gene is TRBV7-2, the J gene TRBJ2-5; D may be TRBD2 (6 bases). The CDR3 has 14 amino acids. Germline assignment: CDR1 SGHTA and CDR2 FQGNSA. Trimming pared 5 bases from V and 3 bases from J, leaving 13 bases between. The CDR3 nucleotides are TGTGCCAGCAGCCCACAGGACTACGAAGAGACCCAGTACTTC. Protein product: CASSPQDYEETQYF. Based on the CDR3 plus reference TRBV7-2 and TRBJ2-5, the full variable domain is GAGVSQSPSNKVTEKGKDVELRCDPISGHTALYWYRQSLGQGLEFLIYFQGNSAPDKSGLPSDRFSAERTGGSVSTLTIQRTQQEDSAVYLCASSPQDYEETQYFGPGTRLLVL.

The V call is TRBV6-2 or TRBV6-3, the J call TRBJ2-2, with D unresolved. Trimming left V 7 bases short and J 2 bases short, with 17 bases between. Germline V gives CDR1 MNHEY, CDR2 SVGEGT. This CDR3 contains 16 residues. The CDR3 sequence is CASNSMASRNTGELFF. Here the CDR3 DNA reads TGTGCCAGCAACTCGATGGCCAGCCGAAACACCGGGGAGCTGTTTTTT.

The chain carries TRBV11-2 and TRBJ1-1; tentatively, D is TRBD1 (5 bases). CDR1 is SGHAT and CDR2 is FQNNGV in the germline V gene. Trimming left V 2 bases short and J 5 bases short, with 12 bases between. The CDR3 totals 14 residues. The CDR3 sequence: CASSLQGGITEAFF. The CDR3 nucleotides read TGTGCCAGCAGCTTACAGGGAGGCATTACTGAAGCTTTCTTT.

J is TRBJ2-1 and V is TRBV6-6, with D possibly being TRBD2 (5 bases). CDR1 and CDR2 (germline): MNHNY, SVGAGI (reference sequence). This CDR3 region has 13 residues. V lost 4 bases to trimming and J lost 1 base, with 5 bases between them. The CDR3 loop reads CASSWTSYNEQFF. In nucleotides, the CDR3 is TGTGCCAGCAGTTGGACTTCCTACAATGAGCAGTTCTTC.

This clonotype turned up a few times. This chain links TRBV6-5 with TRBJ1-5; D uncertain. This CDR3 spans 12 amino acids. Between the trimmed V and J ends, which lost 6 bases and 6 bases, there was a span of 9 bases. The germline V gene encodes CDR1 MNHEY and CDR2 SVGAGI. CDR3 region: CASSSPGQPQHF. The CDR3 bases are TGTGCCAGCAGCAGCCCAGGTCAGCCCCAGCATTTT.

The chain has TRBV5-1 and TRBJ1-2; 9 bases are a match to TRBD1. This CDR3 contains 15 residues. Unmatched junction bases numbered 4, after V lost 4 bases and J lost 0 bases. Germline CDR1 and CDR2: SGHRS and YFSETQ. The CDR3 loop is CASSRQGEANYGYTF. The CDR3 region has the DNA TGCGCCAGCAGCAGACAGGGGGAAGCTAACTATGGCTACACCTTC.

In its sample, this clonotype was seen a few times. The rearrangement uses TRBV4-1 and TRBJ2-3; tentative D call: TRBD2 (6 bases). The CDR3 extends over 16 amino acids. V lost 0 bases and J 1 base, leaving 11 bases between the germline ends. Germline-derived CDR1 and CDR2 are MGHRA and YSYEKL. CDR3 in amino acids: CASSQDRGAGTDTQYF. For the CDR3, the DNA is TGCGCCAGCAGCCAAGATCGCGGGGCGGGCACAGATACGCAGTATTTT.

The CDR3 loop reads CSPRTAYGYTF. The DNA for the CDR3 is TGCAGTCCGCGGACAGCTTATGGCTACACCTTC. V gene TRBV20-1 combines with J gene TRBJ1-2; a possible D gene is TRBD1 (6 bases). Trimming stripped 8 bases from V and 5 bases from J, with 12 bases between. The germline CDR1 and CDR2 sequences are DFQATT and SNEGSKA (reference sequence). This CDR3 comprises 11 residues.

CDR3 residues: CATSESLRGASPSTDTQYF. In DNA, the CDR3 is TGTGCCACCAGTGAGTCGTTACGGGGGGCTTCACCAAGCACAGATACGCAGTATTTT. The gene calls are TRBV24-1 and TRBJ2-3; possibly TRBD2 for D (7 bases). Germline values: CDR1 KGHDR, CDR2 SFDVKD. This CDR3 spans 19 amino acids. With 4 bases removed from V and 0 bases from J, the gap between germline ends came to 22 bases.

The chain uses TRBV29-1 and TRBJ2-2; D possibly corresponds to TRBD2 (7 bases). Between the trimmed V and J ends, which lost 6 bases and 4 bases, there was a span of 18 bases. This CDR3 comprises 15 residues. CDR1 and CDR2 (germline): SQVTM, ANQGSEA. CDR3 sequence reads: CSVDPGGPGTGELFF. CDR3 DNA sequence: TGCAGCGTCGACCCCGGGGGGCCGGGCACCGGGGAGCTGTTTTTT.